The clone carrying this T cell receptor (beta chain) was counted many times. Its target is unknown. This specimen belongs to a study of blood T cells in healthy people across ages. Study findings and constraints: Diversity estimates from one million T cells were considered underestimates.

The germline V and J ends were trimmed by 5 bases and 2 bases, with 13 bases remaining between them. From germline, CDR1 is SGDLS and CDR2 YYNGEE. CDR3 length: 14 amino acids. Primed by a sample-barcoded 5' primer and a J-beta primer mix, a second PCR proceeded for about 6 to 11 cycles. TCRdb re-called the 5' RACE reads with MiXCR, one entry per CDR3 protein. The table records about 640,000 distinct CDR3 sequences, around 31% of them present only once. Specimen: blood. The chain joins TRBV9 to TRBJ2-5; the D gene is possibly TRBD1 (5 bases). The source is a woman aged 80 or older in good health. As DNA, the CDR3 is TGTGCCAGCAGTGGACACCGGATGCAAGAGACCCAGTACTTC. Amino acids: CASSGHRMQETQYF. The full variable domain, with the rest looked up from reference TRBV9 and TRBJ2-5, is DSGVTQTPKHLITATGQRVTLRCSPRSGDLSVYWYQQSLDQGLQFLIQYYNGEERAKGNILERFSAQQFPDLHSELNLSSLELGDSALYFCASSGHRMQETQYFGPGTRLLVL.